The 32 T cell receptor beta chains in this list originate from one sample, sequenced in a study of shared clonotypes between healthy human individuals. The data were produced by immunoSEQ multiplex PCR, yet TCRdb's version contains in-frame clones alone and is incomplete. The sample yields about 2.4 million clones, 90% to 95% seen once. Sample: naive CD4+ T cells sorted from blood. Subset denoted: CD45RA+ positively selected. All receptors come from a man in his late teens or twenties in good health.

V and J are TRBV9 and TRBJ1-1; D gene unclear. This CDR3 is built from 13 residues. Looked up from germline, CDR1 is SGDLS and CDR2 is YYNGEE. The V and J ends lost 0 bases and 5 bases respectively, with 8 bases between them. The CDR3: CASSVEPWTEAFF. The CDR3 bases are TGTGCCAGCAGCGTAGAGCCATGGACTGAAGCTTTCTTT. Full variable domain (rest looked up from reference TRBV9 and TRBJ1-1): DSGVTQTPKHLITATGQRVTLRCSPRSGDLSVYWYQQSLDQGLQFLIQYYNGEERAKGNILERFSAQQFPDLHSELNLSSLELGDSALYFCASSVEPWTEAFFGQGTRLTVV.

The chain employs TRBV19 and TRBJ1-6; no reliable D call. V was pared by 5 bases and J by 7 bases, with 12 bases between. This CDR3 is built from 14 residues. In germline, CDR1 is LNHDA, CDR2 SQIVND (reference sequence). DNA of the CDR3: TGTGCCAGTAGTGTCCCCGGGAAGAATTCACCCCTCCACTTT. This sequence encodes CASSVPGKNSPLHF.

V gene TRBV7-9 combines with J gene TRBJ2-5; 11 bases are a match to TRBD1. TRBJ2-7 explains the end of the DNA better; the J call may be wrong. Per the germline V gene, CDR1 is SEHNR and CDR2 is FQNEAQ (reference sequence). This CDR3 is 14 amino acids long. This chain's CDR3 is CASSLVGTGGEQYF. DNA for the CDR3: TGTGCCAGCAGCTTAGTTGGGACAGGGGGCGAGCAGTACTTC.

This chain links TRBV6-6 with TRBJ2-5, with 9 bases aligning to TRBD1. This CDR3 spans 12 amino acids. Losses at the gene ends were 11 bases for V and 6 bases for J; bases not matched to a gene: 7. Germline V CDR1 and CDR2: MNHNY, SVGAGI (reference sequence). The chain's CDR3 is CAGGTGRQTQYF. In DNA form, the CDR3 reads TGTGCCGGGGGGACAGGGAGGCAGACCCAGTACTTC.

The chain recombines TRBV7-2 with TRBJ1-5, with a tentative D call TRBD1 (5 bases). V lost 4 bases to trimming and J lost 6 bases, with 16 bases between them. Germline lookup yields CDR1 SGHTA and CDR2 FQGNSA. CDR3 length: 15 amino acids. The CDR3 DNA sequence: TGTGCCAGCAGCTCGGGGCCCGCGCCTACTCAGCCCCAGCATTTT. Encoded protein: CASSSGPAPTQPQHF.

The chain links TRBV6-1 to TRBJ2-7; D not certain. CDR1 and CDR2 (germline): MNHNS, SASEGT. There are 12 residues in the CDR3. V shed 7 bases and J shed 1 base, with 8 bases lying between them. The CDR3 DNA reads as TGTGCCAGCAACGGACGGTCCTACGAGCAGTACTTC. Protein: CASNGRSYEQYF.

A word on this clone: This sample also contains other DNA sequences that code for the same CDR3. The V call is TRBV30, the J call TRBJ1-2, with TRBD1 matching 7 bases. This CDR3 region has 13 residues. Germline CDR1 and CDR2: GTSNPN and SVGIG (reference sequence). V gave up 0 bases and J gave up 4 bases; unmatched junction bases: 2. This CDR3 is CAWSVGGSYGYTF. Written as DNA, the CDR3 is TGTGCCTGGAGTGTAGGGGGCTCCTATGGCTACACCTTC.

The genes are TRBV28 and TRBJ1-3, with TRBD1 matching over 7 bases. J lost 13 bases, V lost 6 bases, and 18 bases had no gene match. Germline V CDR1 and CDR2: MDHEN, SYDVKM. This CDR3 is built from 15 residues. DNA for the CDR3: TGTGCCAGCAGCCCCGGGACAGTTACTGGAAACGGGATATATTTT. This gives the protein CASSPGTVTGNGIYF.

Concerning this clone itself: Its ends do not fully match the called genes, so a read error is possible. V usage is TRBV27 and J usage is TRBJ1-3; D may be TRBD1 (5 bases). The CDR3 extends over 11 amino acids. Per the germline V gene, CDR1 is MNHEY and CDR2 is SMNVEV (reference sequence). The CDR3 reads CASSRWRGADF. CDR3 nucleotides: TGTGCCAGCAGCCGCTGGAGGGGCGCGGATTTT.

The rearrangement links TRBV6-4 to TRBJ2-7, with 14 bases identical to TRBD2. V shed 5 bases and J 4 bases; nucleotides not matched to a gene: 4. This CDR3 region has 15 residues. Germline V CDR1 and CDR2: MRHNA, SNTAGT. CDR3 nucleotide sequence: TGTGCCAGCAGTCCGACTAGCGGGAGGGGTTACGAGCAGTACTTC. Translating it yields CASSPTSGRGYEQYF.

The rearrangement links TRBV6-1 to TRBJ1-2, with D tentatively TRBD1 (6 bases). The germline V gene encodes CDR1 MNHNS and CDR2 SASEGT. CDR3 length: 14 amino acids. V was cut by 6 bases and J by 4 bases, with 15 bases left in between. CDR3 sequence (DNA): TGTGCCAGCAGGGCCTTGGGGACAAGCTATGGCTACACCTTC. This encodes CASRALGTSYGYTF.

CDR3 sequence reads: CASSSGQGWRDQPQHF. The CDR3 coding sequence is TGTGCCAGCAGTTCCGGACAGGGATGGAGGGATCAGCCCCAGCATTTT. V usage is TRBV27 and J usage is TRBJ1-5, with TRBD1 matching 8 bases. Germline loops: CDR1 MNHEY, CDR2 SMNVEV (reference sequence). This CDR3 contains 16 residues. The ends lost 4 bases at V and 5 bases at J; junction bases unmatched: 10.

J is TRBJ2-7 and V is TRBV10-2, with TRBD1 matching over 7 bases. The CDR3 consists of 13 residues. The V gene's germline CDR1 is WSHSY and CDR2 SAAADI. J lost 5 bases, V lost 6 bases, and 7 bases had no gene match. CDR3 nucleotide sequence: TGCGCCAGCAGAGAGACAGGGCGCCACGAGCAGTACTTC. Translated, it gives CASRETGRHEQYF.

The CDR3 loop reads CASSPQGGTNYGYTF. CDR3 coding DNA: TGTGCCAGCAGCCCTCAGGGGGGGACTAACTATGGCTACACCTTC. V gene TRBV7-2 combines with J gene TRBJ1-2; 7 bases are shared with TRBD1. The V gene end was trimmed by 5 bases and the J gene end by 0 bases; junction bases not matched to a gene: 6. Per the germline V gene, CDR1 is SGHTA and CDR2 is FQGNSA. This CDR3 is built from 15 residues.

The chain joins TRBV5-1 to TRBJ1-1, with D possibly matching TRBD1 (5 bases). The CDR3 is 14 amino acids. Between the trimmed V and J ends, which lost 1 base and 5 bases, there was a span of 12 bases. The germline CDR1 and CDR2 sequences are SGHRS and YFSETQ. The CDR3 DNA is TGCGCCAGCAGCTTGCAGGACATCGAGACTGAAGCTTTCTTT. It is translated as CASSLQDIETEAFF.

The CDR3 DNA is TGTGCCAGCTCACCACGTCCCGTTAGCAATCAGCCCCAGCATTTT. This gives the protein CASSPRPVSNQPQHF. The chain recombines TRBV18 with TRBJ1-5; D remains unclear. Trimming left V 1 base short and J 0 bases short, with 7 bases between. The CDR3 extends over 15 amino acids. The germline CDR1 and CDR2 sequences are KGHSH and LQKENI.

The chain employs TRBV28 and TRBJ1-4; D uncertain. The CDR3 loop spans 15 amino acids. Germline V lookup: CDR1 MDHEN, CDR2 SYDVKM. V dropped 6 bases and J dropped 0 bases, with 11 bases sitting between them. The DNA for the CDR3 is TGTGCCAGCAGCGGAGGAGGGTCAACTAATGAAAAACTGTTTTTT. As protein: CASSGGGSTNEKLFF.

The J gene is TRBJ1-6, the V gene TRBV28; no clear D. The V end lost 3 bases, the J end lost 3 bases, and 9 bases lay between the germline ends. Germline V gene data show CDR1 as MDHEN and CDR2 as SYDVKM. There are 15 residues in the CDR3. This CDR3 is CASSFYEGYNSPLHF. The CDR3 DNA is TGTGCCAGCAGTTTTTACGAGGGCTATAATTCACCCCTCCACTTT.

The chain combines TRBV6-5 with TRBJ1-4, with D possibly matching TRBD1 (6 bases). CDR1 and CDR2 (germline): MNHEY, SVGAGI. The CDR3 sequence is 12 residues long. V lost 4 bases and J 8 bases, leaving 8 bases between the germline ends. The CDR3, as DNA: TGTGCCAGCAGTTCAACAGGGGAAAAACTGTTTTTT. Translation gives CASSSTGEKLFF.

This clone was picked up one time. This rearrangement joins TRBV9 to TRBJ1-2; D may be TRBD1 (6 bases). Germline assignment: CDR1 SGDLS and CDR2 YYNGEE. Trimming left V 0 bases short and J 4 bases short, with 16 bases between. The CDR3 runs to 16 residues. The chain's CDR3 is CASSVESAGAAYGYTF. As DNA, the CDR3 is TGTGCCAGCAGCGTAGAAAGTGCAGGGGCCGCCTATGGCTACACCTTC.

The chain uses TRBV25-1 and TRBJ1-3; the D is unclear. The CDR3 is 17 amino acids. Per the germline V gene, CDR1 is MGHDK and CDR2 is SYGVNS. V gave up 4 bases and J gave up 0 bases, with 16 bases separating them. CDR3 nucleotides: TGTGCCAGCAGTGCCGAAGGTCGCCTTAGCTCTGGAAACACCATATATTTT. Translating gives CASSAEGRLSSGNTIYF. Looking up the rest from reference TRBV25-1 and TRBJ1-3 gives the full variable domain: EADIYQTPRYLVIGTGKKITLECSQTMGHDKMYWYQQDPGMELHLIHYSYGVNSTEKGDLSSESTVSRIRTEHFPLTLESARPSHTSQYLCASSAEGRLSSGNTIYFGEGSWLTVV.

Concerning this clone: This same CDR3 is encoded by further DNA sequences in the sample. The rearrangement links TRBV30 to TRBJ2-5; no definite D call. The germline V gene has CDR1 GTSNPN and CDR2 SVGIG (reference sequence). Trimming pared 3 bases from V and 1 base from J, leaving 6 bases between. The CDR3 is 12 residues long. CDR3 DNA sequence: TGTGCCTGGAGGCCGGTCCAAGAGACCCAGTACTTC. Translated, it gives CAWRPVQETQYF.

The rearrangement links TRBV10-3 to TRBJ1-2, with no clear D. Germline V gives CDR1 ENHRY, CDR2 SYGVKD. This CDR3 spans 13 amino acids. V lost 3 bases and J lost 2, with 7 bases in between. The CDR3: CAISEAENYGYTF. In DNA, the CDR3 is TGTGCCATCAGTGAAGCAGAGAACTATGGCTACACCTTC.

The chain links TRBV5-6 to TRBJ1-6; D is undetermined. Deletions cut 1 base from V and 0 bases from J, with 2 bases between. This CDR3 is built from 14 residues. Germline loops: CDR1 SGHDT, CDR2 YYEEEE. The CDR3 region is CASSLLSYNSPLHF. The CDR3, as DNA: TGTGCCAGCAGCTTGCTCTCCTATAATTCACCCCTCCACTTT.

The chain employs TRBV7-3 and TRBJ2-7; TRBD1 or TRBD2 may be the D gene (6 bases each). Between the trimmed V and J ends, which lost 5 bases and 4 bases, there was a span of 15 bases. The length of the CDR3 is 14 residues. Germline assignment: CDR1 SGHTA and CDR2 FQGTGA. The CDR3 sequence: CASSLQGGPYEQYF. The CDR3 DNA follows: TGTGCCAGCAGCCTCCAAGGGGGGCCATACGAGCAGTACTTC.

This chain joins TRBV4-1 and TRBJ1-1; TRBD1 is a possible D gene (5 bases). Germline CDR1 is MGHRA and CDR2 is YSYEKL. Trimming removed 1 base from V and 1 base from J, with 7 bases in between. The CDR3 is 14 residues long. In nucleotides, the CDR3 is TGCGCCAGCAGCCAAGTGCAGGGGAACACTGAAGCTTTCTTT. Protein: CASSQVQGNTEAFF.

The chain couples TRBV5-1 to TRBJ1-5; tentative D call: TRBD1 (5 bases). Trimming pared 0 bases from V and 5 bases from J, leaving 12 bases between. Germline-derived CDR1 and CDR2 are SGHRS and YFSETQ. The CDR3 covers 15 residues. In DNA, the CDR3 is TGCGCCAGCAGCTTGGGCACAGGCGGTCATCAGCCCCAGCATTTT. This codes for CASSLGTGGHQPQHF.

For the CDR3, the DNA is TGTGCCAGCAGCTTAGTGGGGGGACAGAGGGCCAATGAGCAGTTCTTC. Protein sequence: CASSLVGGQRANEQFF. The rearrangement uses TRBV7-2 and TRBJ2-1, with D maybe TRBD1 (7 bases). CDR3 length: 16 amino acids. V gave up 1 base and J gave up 6 bases, with 16 bases separating them. The germline gives CDR1 SGHTA, CDR2 FQGNSA.

This clone was picked up one time. The genes are TRBV6-5 and TRBJ2-7, with D possibly TRBD2 on 5 matching bases. V was trimmed by 6 bases and J by 2 bases, leaving 17 bases between them. This CDR3 is built from 15 residues. Looked up from germline, CDR1 is MNHEY and CDR2 is SVGAGI. CDR3 sequence reads: CASSPGPEGAYEQYF. In nucleotides, the CDR3 is TGTGCCAGCAGCCCCGGCCCCGAGGGCGCCTACGAGCAGTACTTC.

This chain connects TRBV2 to TRBJ1-6; D uncertain. The CDR3 has 16 amino acids. The germline V gene has CDR1 SNHLY and CDR2 FYNNEI. Trimming pared 3 bases from V and 0 bases from J, leaving 9 bases between. DNA for the CDR3: TGTGCCAGCAGTGATGGTGGGCCCTCCTATAATTCACCCCTCCACTTT. Amino acids: CASSDGGPSYNSPLHF.

The chain employs TRBV7-9 and TRBJ2-2; D may be TRBD2 (5 bases). The CDR3 contains 15 residues. Germline V lookup: CDR1 SEHNR, CDR2 FQNEAQ (reference sequence). Trimming shortened V by 0 bases and J by 5 bases, and 10 bases separated the two germline ends. In DNA form, the CDR3 reads TGTGCCAGCAGCTTAGCACTAGTCGTAACCGGGGAGCTGTTTTTT. Its protein product is CASSLALVVTGELFF.

The CDR3 bases are TGTGCCAGCAGCATGCAAGCTGGAATGACTGGAAAACTGTTTTTT. Translating gives CASSMQAGMTGKLFF. The chain uses TRBV5-4 and TRBJ1-4; D gene ambiguous. Between the trimmed V and J ends, which lost 4 bases and 10 bases, there was a span of 20 bases. Per the germline V gene, CDR1 is SGHNT and CDR2 is YYREEE (reference sequence). There are 15 residues in the CDR3.